This TCR beta chain is from a study of glioma-infiltrating T cells after dendritic cell vaccination. Trimming took off 6 bases at V and 3 bases at J, with 8 bases between the two ends. Looked up from germline, CDR1 is MNHNS and CDR2 is SASEGT. This CDR3 is built from 12 residues. The method was immunoSEQ multiplex PCR; TCRdb's version includes in-frame clones alone and lacks a portion of them. The table lists around 90,000 clones, 75% to 85% of them singletons. Specified time point: after dendritic cell vaccination, including at tumor progression/relapse. J is TRBJ1-2 and V is TRBV6-1, with D perhaps TRBD1 (5 bases). The receptor was derived from a human donor with glioblastoma. This material consisted of blood, taken after dendritic cell vaccination. CDR3 nucleotide sequence: TGTGCCAGCAGCATGACAGACTATGGCTACACCTTC. It codes for CASSMTDYGYTF.